Below, 18 T cell receptor beta chains from the same sample are listed, as sequenced in a study of metastatic and nonmetastatic thyroid tumors. TCRdb re-processed the PCR reads through MiXCR. Seen here are about 40,000 clones, roughly a sixth observed once, and the top ten hold 3.8%. Thyroid surgery was performed in patients who had received no treatment beforehand. The sample was blood. These TCRs come from a female donor with papillary thyroid cancer or a benign thyroid nodule (not recorded which). Some clones in this sample may be carry-over from other donors' samples.

This clone was counted at least ten times. The gene calls are TRBV5-6 and TRBJ2-2; D unresolved. This CDR3 contains 13 residues. Germline values: CDR1 SGHDT, CDR2 YYEEEE. V was clipped by 2 bases and J by 7 bases, with 9 bases between them. The CDR3 DNA is TGTGCCAGCAGCTTCTGGACGGACGGGGAGCTGTTTTTT. It specifies CASSFWTDGELFF.

Concerning this clone: The conserved closing phenylalanine or tryptophan is absent in this CDR3, likely reflecting a read error. The genes are TRBV12-3 or TRBV12-4 and TRBJ2-7, with 10 nucleotides matching TRBD1. This CDR3 is 14 amino acids long. The ends lost 5 bases at V and 7 bases at J; junction bases unmatched: 8. CDR3 DNA: TGTGCCAGCAGTACGACAGGGGGCTCTGGGGAGCAGTACCTC. Translating it yields CASSTTGGSGEQYL.

This clone was seen at least ten times. The genes are TRBV2 and TRBJ1-1, with D possibly being TRBD1 (5 bases). V was clipped by 3 bases and J by 0 bases, with 8 bases between them. The length of the CDR3 is 14 residues. CDR1 and CDR2 (germline): SNHLY, FYNNEI. CDR3 region: CASSDTGLNTEAFF. The CDR3 DNA sequence: TGTGCCAGCAGTGACACAGGCCTGAACACTGAAGCTTTCTTT.

This clone was seen ten or more times. The chain uses TRBV20-1 and TRBJ2-5; 12 bases align to TRBD2. CDR1 and CDR2 from the germline V gene are DFQATT and SNEGSKA (reference sequence). The CDR3 consists of 15 residues. Losses at the gene ends were 4 bases for V and 9 bases for J; bases not matched to a gene: 12. DNA of the CDR3: TGCAGTGCTACACTAGCGGGGGGCCCGCAAAAGGCCCAGTACTTC. Translated: CSATLAGGPQKAQYF.

This clone was seen ten or more times. The V and J genes are TRBV3-1 and TRBJ2-1; no reliable D call. The germline V gene has CDR1 LGHDT and CDR2 YNNKEL (reference sequence). The CDR3 consists of 14 residues. The V and J ends lost 4 bases and 9 bases respectively, with 16 bases between them. Here the CDR3 reads CASSLQTPGGEQFF. The CDR3 bases are TGTGCCAGCAGCCTTCAGACACCGGGTGGTGAGCAGTTCTTC.

This clone was seen at least ten times. The J gene is TRBJ1-2, the V gene TRBV28, with TRBD1 matching 8 bases. Germline CDR1 MDHEN, CDR2 SYDVKM. J was trimmed by 9 bases and V by 3 bases; bases with no gene match: 9. CDR3 length: 14 residues. For the CDR3, the DNA is TGTGCCAGCAGTTTGAGCACAGGGGGTACGAGCTACACCTTC. Residues: CASSLSTGGTSYTF.

This clone was counted at least ten times. The chain uses TRBV20-1 and TRBJ1-4; D ambiguous. The germline gives CDR1 DFQATT, CDR2 SNEGSKA (reference sequence). This CDR3 comprises 12 residues. Trimming removed 1 base from V and 8 bases from J, with 8 bases in between. CDR3 DNA: TGCAGTGCTAGAGCTCCCGGGGAAAAACTGTTTTTT. This translates into CSARAPGEKLFF.

The CDR3 here is CASSFRWTGSSGELFF. In DNA form, the CDR3 reads TGTGCCAGCAGCTTTAGGTGGACAGGGTCATCCGGGGAGCTGTTTTTT. This chain uses TRBV11-2 with TRBJ2-2, with TRBD1 matching over 8 bases. CDR1 is SGHAT, CDR2 FQNNGV, per germline. The J segment lost 6 bases and the V segment lost 3 bases, leaving 9 bases of the junction unmatched. The CDR3 is made up of 16 amino acids.

The rearrangement links TRBV6-2 or TRBV6-3 to TRBJ2-7; 9 nucleotides match TRBD1. Germline CDR1 and CDR2: MNHEY and SVGEGT. With 8 bases clipped from V and 2 bases from J, the junction kept 10 bases outside the gene matches. This CDR3 region has 15 residues. CDR3 sequence reads: CASQTGGGDTYEQYF. For the CDR3, the DNA is TGTGCCAGCCAGACAGGGGGAGGGGATACCTACGAGCAGTACTTC.

This clone was seen at least ten times. The chain recombines TRBV6-1 with TRBJ2-7; no clear D. CDR1 is MNHNS and CDR2 is SASEGT in the germline V gene. The CDR3 length is 12 residues. V lost 6 bases to trimming and J lost 2 bases, with 8 bases between them. The DNA for the CDR3 is TGTGCCAGCAGCGTTACACCCTACGAGCAGTACTTC. Translating it yields CASSVTPYEQYF.

This clone was observed at least ten times. The chain combines TRBV4-2 with TRBJ2-3, with D unclear. The CDR3 is made up of 13 amino acids. Germline loops: CDR1 LGHNA, CDR2 YNFKEQ. V lost 6 bases and J 2 bases, leaving 9 bases between the germline ends. CDR3 nucleotides: TGTGCCAGCAGTCCGAGCGACACAGATACGCAGTATTTT. Amino acids: CASSPSDTDTQYF.

J is TRBJ2-3 and V is TRBV6-4; no reliable D call. Between the trimmed V and J ends, which lost 0 bases and 0 bases, there was a span of 4 bases. The germline V gene encodes CDR1 MRHNA and CDR2 SNTAGT. The CDR3 covers 14 residues. CDR3 residues: CASSDSESTDTQYF. CDR3 nucleotide sequence: TGTGCCAGCAGTGACTCGGAGAGCACAGATACGCAGTATTTT.

The chain links TRBV6-1 to TRBJ1-2; TRBD1 matches 10 bases. This CDR3 region has 15 residues. Germline values: CDR1 MNHNS, CDR2 SASEGT. The V gene end was trimmed by 5 bases and the J gene end by 4 bases; junction bases not matched to a gene: 7. CDR3 bases: TGTGCCAGCAGTTTAATGACAGGGGGCAGCTATGGCTACACCTTC. The encoded protein is CASSLMTGGSYGYTF.

This clone was seen many times. The chain has TRBV3-1 and TRBJ2-1; 7 bases fit TRBD2. The V and J ends lost 4 bases and 4 bases, in that order; junction bases with no gene match: 7. This CDR3 comprises 15 residues. CDR1 and CDR2 (germline): LGHDT, YNNKEL (reference sequence). The CDR3 is CASSRTSVGYNEQFF. Written as DNA, the CDR3 is TGTGCCAGCAGCCGAACTAGCGTGGGTTACAATGAGCAGTTCTTC.

This clone was recorded at least ten times. The chain couples TRBV20-1 to TRBJ1-1; 8 positions match TRBD1. Germline lookup yields CDR1 DFQATT and CDR2 SNEGSKA (reference sequence). CDR3 length: 9 amino acids. CDR3 loop: CSWDREAFF. The CDR3 DNA follows: TGCAGCTGGGACAGGGAAGCTTTCTTT.

This clone was recorded many times. This chain joins TRBV15 and TRBJ1-1; D remains unclear. Deletions cut 1 base from V and 3 bases from J, with 9 bases between. In germline, CDR1 is LNHNV, CDR2 YYDKDF (reference sequence). The CDR3 totals 14 residues. The CDR3 sequence: CATSRVGRDTEAFF. CDR3 in DNA: TGTGCCACCAGCAGAGTAGGCCGGGACACTGAAGCTTTCTTT.

There are many counts of this clone. The V and J genes are TRBV7-6 and TRBJ2-5; 8 bases line up with TRBD1. J was trimmed by 4 bases and V by 3 bases; bases with no gene match: 4. The CDR3 consists of 14 residues. Germline assignment: CDR1 SGHVS and CDR2 FNYEAQ. CDR3 nucleotides: TGTGCCAGCAGCTTGGGACAGGCTAGAGAGACCCAGTACTTC. This gives the protein CASSLGQARETQYF.

Note on this clone: The junction shows a germline mismatch at one end, possibly a read error. CDR3 sequence: CASSPLVGQPHHF. The CDR3 region has the DNA TGTGCCAGCAGCCCCCTGGTAGGTCAGCCCCATCATTTT. V and J are TRBV28 and TRBJ1-5; D unclear. CDR1 MDHEN and CDR2 SYDVKM come from the germline V gene. The CDR3 sequence is 13 residues long. The whole variable domain, filled in from reference TRBV28 and TRBJ1-5, reads DVKVTQSSRYLVKRTGEKVFLECVQDMDHENMFWYRQDPGLGLRLIYFSYDVKMKEKGDIPEGYSVSREKKERFSLILESASTNQTSMYLCASSPLVGQPHHFGDGTRLSIL.